The 16 T cell receptor beta chains given below trace back to one sample, sequenced in a study of shared clonotypes between healthy human individuals. Terminally differentiated effector memory CD45RA+ cells were excluded by CCR7 positive selection of CD45RO-negative cells. The method was immunoSEQ multiplex PCR; TCRdb's version includes in-frame clones alone and lacks a portion of them. The sample has under 2,000,000 clones; 85% to 95% are singletons. Sequenced material: naive CD8+ T cells sorted from blood. The receptors stem from a man between 18 and 35 years old in good health.

This chain uses TRBV11-2 with TRBJ2-2; TRBD2 might be the D (5 bases). CDR1 and CDR2 from the germline V gene are SGHAT and FQNNGV. Trimming shortened V by 1 base and J by 4 bases, and 10 bases separated the two germline ends. CDR3 length: 15 amino acids. CDR3 amino acids: CASSLVVGSTGELFF. The CDR3 DNA sequence: TGTGCCAGCAGCTTAGTTGTAGGGAGCACCGGGGAGCTGTTTTTT. Together with reference TRBV11-2 and TRBJ2-2, the CDR3 gives the full variable domain: EAGVAQSPRYKIIEKRQSVAFWCNPISGHATLYWYQQILGQGPKLLIQFQNNGVVDDSQLPKDRFSAERLKGVDSTLKIQPAKLEDSAVYLCASSLVVGSTGELFFGEGSRLTVL.

The chain couples TRBV10-3 to TRBJ2-3; D is possibly TRBD1 (6 bases). Germline CDR1 ENHRY, CDR2 SYGVKD. There are 13 residues in the CDR3. The V and J ends lost 11 bases and 0 bases respectively, with 12 bases between them. The CDR3 sequence is CALRQESTDTQYF. The DNA of the CDR3 is TGTGCCCTGCGACAGGAAAGCACAGATACGCAGTATTTT.

The chain has TRBV7-9 and TRBJ1-1; D unresolved. With 5 bases removed from V and 5 bases from J, the gap between germline ends came to 18 bases. Germline V gene sequence: CDR1 SEHNR, CDR2 FQNEAQ (reference sequence). The CDR3 runs 15 residues. The CDR3 DNA follows: TGTGCCAGCAGCCACCCGACGGTCGGTCGAACTGAAGCTTTCTTT. Residues: CASSHPTVGRTEAFF.

This clone was seen only once. This chain links TRBV5-1 with TRBJ2-7; no firm D call. This CDR3 comprises 13 residues. V lost 1 base and J lost 7, with 12 bases in between. Germline V gene sequence: CDR1 SGHRS, CDR2 YFSETQ. The CDR3 protein is CASSLRTLGEQYF. The DNA for the CDR3 is TGCGCCAGCAGCTTGCGTACTCTGGGGGAGCAGTACTTC.

The V and J genes are TRBV6-5 and TRBJ1-2, with 9 positions matching TRBD1. The CDR3 is 16 amino acids. Per germline, CDR1 MNHEY and CDR2 SVGAGI. V lost 0 bases, J lost 1 base, and 3 bases stayed unmatched. DNA for the CDR3: TGTGCCAGCAGTTACTCATGGACAGGGGTTAACTATGGCTACACCTTC. Its protein is CASSYSWTGVNYGYTF.

The chain uses TRBV28 and TRBJ2-7; 8 bases line up with TRBD2. Unmatched junction bases numbered 13, after V lost 5 bases and J lost 7 bases. The CDR3 extends over 15 amino acids. The germline CDR1 and CDR2 sequences are MDHEN and SYDVKM. The CDR3 spells CASSPIAGSTLEQYF. The CDR3 DNA sequence: TGTGCCAGCAGTCCAATAGCGGGGAGCACGTTAGAGCAGTACTTC.

The J gene is TRBJ2-7, the V gene TRBV5-1; no clear D. The CDR3 spans 13 residues. Trimming took 1 base from V and 1 from J, leaving 6 bases between them. Germline V lookup: CDR1 SGHRS, CDR2 YFSETQ. CDR3 residues: CASSLQNSYEQYF. In nucleotides, the CDR3 is TGCGCCAGCAGCTTGCAGAATTCCTACGAGCAGTACTTC.

In the case of this clone: Within the sample, other DNA sequences also encode this same CDR3. The chain recombines TRBV6-5 with TRBJ2-7; a possible D gene is TRBD2 (5 bases). Trimming shortened V by 5 bases and J by 3 bases, and 8 bases separated the two germline ends. There are 12 residues in the CDR3. CDR1 and CDR2 from the germline V gene are MNHEY and SVGAGI. The CDR3: CASSAGLYEQYF. DNA for the CDR3: TGTGCCAGCAGTGCGGGCCTCTACGAGCAGTACTTC.

This clone was found once. The rearrangement links TRBV29-1 to TRBJ2-7; possible D gene TRBD2, 6 bases. V was cut by 1 base and J by 0 bases, with 10 bases left in between. The CDR3 contains 14 residues. Germline V gene lookup returns CDR1 SQVTM and CDR2 ANQGSEA. Written as DNA, the CDR3 is TGCAGCGTTGAAGGGGTGGAGGGCTCCTACGAGCAGTACTTC. As protein: CSVEGVEGSYEQYF.

The chain couples TRBV9 to TRBJ2-3, with D perhaps TRBD1 or TRBD2 (6 bases each). The germline V gene has CDR1 SGDLS and CDR2 YYNGEE. This CDR3 spans 14 amino acids. V was shortened by 7 bases and J by 7 bases, with 19 bases between the two germline ends. The CDR3 reads CASALWDGGYTQYF. CDR3 DNA sequence: TGTGCCAGCGCCCTATGGGACGGGGGCTATACGCAGTATTTT.

As for this clone: This specimen includes other DNA sequences encoding the same CDR3. This chain uses TRBV30 with TRBJ1-1, with TRBD1 matching over 8 bases. CDR1 is GTSNPN and CDR2 is SVGIG in the germline V gene (reference sequence). The CDR3 has 13 residues. The V segment lost 3 bases and the J segment 5 bases; nucleotides outside the gene matches: 5. The CDR3 DNA sequence: TGTGCCTGGAGCACAGGGGGGGGGACTGAAGCTTTCTTT. This gives the protein CAWSTGGGTEAFF.

This clone was counted a few times. V and J are TRBV5-6 and TRBJ1-2; D is unresolved. Germline values: CDR1 SGHDT, CDR2 YYEEEE. V dropped 4 bases and J dropped 3 bases, with 16 bases sitting between them. The length of the CDR3 is 15 residues. CDR3 residues: CASSPTLDGDYGYTF. For the CDR3, the DNA is TGTGCCAGCAGCCCTACTCTCGACGGTGACTATGGCTACACCTTC.

The chain uses TRBV6-1 and TRBJ1-1, with D perhaps matching TRBD1 (5 bases). Germline V CDR1 and CDR2: MNHNS, SASEGT. V was cut by 2 bases and J by 0 bases, with 10 bases left in between. This CDR3 comprises 15 residues. CDR3 protein: CASSELGTLNTEAFF. In nucleotides, the CDR3 is TGTGCCAGCAGTGAACTAGGGACTTTGAACACTGAAGCTTTCTTT.

CDR3 sequence reads: CASSLLWEAGTGSEKLFF. In DNA, the CDR3 is TGTGCCAGCAGTTTATTATGGGAGGCCGGGACAGGGAGCGAAAAACTGTTTTTT. The rearrangement joins TRBV27 to TRBJ1-4, with 9 bases that match TRBD1. CDR1 is MNHEY and CDR2 is SMNVEV in the germline V gene (reference sequence). CDR3 length: 18 residues. The J segment lost 8 bases and the V segment lost 1 base, leaving 14 bases of the junction unmatched.

This chain connects TRBV6-1 to TRBJ2-5; TRBD1 might be the D (5 bases). V was cut by 1 base and J by 0 bases, with 9 bases left in between. Germline V gene sequence: CDR1 MNHNS, CDR2 SASEGT. CDR3 length: 15 amino acids. CDR3 coding DNA: TGTGCCAGCAGTGAAGAGAAGGGGTACCAAGAGACCCAGTACTTC. It translates to CASSEEKGYQETQYF.

The chain joins TRBV2 to TRBJ2-6; no reliable D call. The CDR3 loop spans 18 amino acids. Germline CDR1 and CDR2: SNHLY and FYNNEI. V lost 4 bases and J 1 base, leaving 17 bases between the germline ends. The CDR3 reads CASSVVGRLGSGANVLTF. CDR3 nucleotides: TGTGCCAGCAGTGTAGTGGGCCGGCTGGGGTCTGGGGCCAACGTCCTGACTTTC. Full variable domain (outside the CDR3, taken from reference TRBV2 and TRBJ2-6): EPEVTQTPSHQVTQMGQEVILRCVPISNHLYFYWYRQILGQKVEFLVSFYNNEISEKSEIFDDQFSVERPDGSNFTLKIRSTKLEDSAMYFCASSVVGRLGSGANVLTFGAGSRLTVL.